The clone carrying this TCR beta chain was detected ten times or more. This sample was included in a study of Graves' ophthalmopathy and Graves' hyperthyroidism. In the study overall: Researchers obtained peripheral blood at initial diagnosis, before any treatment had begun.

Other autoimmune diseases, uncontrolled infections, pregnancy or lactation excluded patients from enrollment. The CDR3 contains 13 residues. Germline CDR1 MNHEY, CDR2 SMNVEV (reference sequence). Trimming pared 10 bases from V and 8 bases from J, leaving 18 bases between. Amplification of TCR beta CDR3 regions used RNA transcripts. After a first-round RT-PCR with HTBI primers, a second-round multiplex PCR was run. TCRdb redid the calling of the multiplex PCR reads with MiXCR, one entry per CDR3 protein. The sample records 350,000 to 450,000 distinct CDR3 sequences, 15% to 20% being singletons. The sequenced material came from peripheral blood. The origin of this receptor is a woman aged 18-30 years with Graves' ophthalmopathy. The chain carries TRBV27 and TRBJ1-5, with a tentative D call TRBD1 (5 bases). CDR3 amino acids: CATSPRAMEPQHF. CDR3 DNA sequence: TGTGCCACCTCTCCCAGGGCTATGGAGCCCCAGCATTTT.